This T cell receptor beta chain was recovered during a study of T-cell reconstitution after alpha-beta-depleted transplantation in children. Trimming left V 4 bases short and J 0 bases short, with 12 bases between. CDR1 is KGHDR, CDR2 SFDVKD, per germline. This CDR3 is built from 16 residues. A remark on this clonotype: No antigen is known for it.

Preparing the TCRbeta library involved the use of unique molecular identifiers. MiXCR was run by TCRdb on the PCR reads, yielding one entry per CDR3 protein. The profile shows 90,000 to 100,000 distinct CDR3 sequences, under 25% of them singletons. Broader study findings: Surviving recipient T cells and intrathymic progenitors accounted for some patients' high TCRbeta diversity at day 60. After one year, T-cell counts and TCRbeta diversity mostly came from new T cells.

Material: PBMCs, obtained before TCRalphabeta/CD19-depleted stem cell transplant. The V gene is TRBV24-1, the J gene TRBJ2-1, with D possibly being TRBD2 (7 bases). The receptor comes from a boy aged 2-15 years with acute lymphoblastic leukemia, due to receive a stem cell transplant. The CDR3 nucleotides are TGTGCCACCAGTGAGGACAGCGGGAACTCCTACAATGAGCAGTTCTTC. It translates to CATSEDSGNSYNEQFF.